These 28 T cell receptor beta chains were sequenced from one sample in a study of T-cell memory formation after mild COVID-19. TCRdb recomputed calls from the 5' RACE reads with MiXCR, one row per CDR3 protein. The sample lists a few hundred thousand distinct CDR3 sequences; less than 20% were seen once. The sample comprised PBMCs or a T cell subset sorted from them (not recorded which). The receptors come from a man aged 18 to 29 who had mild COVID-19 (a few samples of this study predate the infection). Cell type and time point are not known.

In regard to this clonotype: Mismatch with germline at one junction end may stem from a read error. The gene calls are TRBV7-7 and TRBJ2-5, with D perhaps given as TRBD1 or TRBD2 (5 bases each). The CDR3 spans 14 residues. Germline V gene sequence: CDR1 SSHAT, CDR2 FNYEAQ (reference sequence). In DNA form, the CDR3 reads TGTGCTAGCACCCGGGGACGGATGGAAGAGACCCAGTACTTC. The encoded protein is CASTRGRMEETQYF.

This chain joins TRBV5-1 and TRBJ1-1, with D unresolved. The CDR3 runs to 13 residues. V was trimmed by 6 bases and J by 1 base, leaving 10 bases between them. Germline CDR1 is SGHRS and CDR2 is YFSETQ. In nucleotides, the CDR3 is TGCGCCAGCAAACGGCAGAAGAACACTGAAGCTTTCTTT. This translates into CASKRQKNTEAFF.

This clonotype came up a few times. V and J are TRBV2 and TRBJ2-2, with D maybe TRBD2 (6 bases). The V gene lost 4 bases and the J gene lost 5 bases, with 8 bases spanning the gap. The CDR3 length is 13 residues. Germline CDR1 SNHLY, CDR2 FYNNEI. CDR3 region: CASSGDFTGELFF. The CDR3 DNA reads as TGTGCCAGCAGTGGGGACTTTACCGGGGAGCTGTTTTTT.

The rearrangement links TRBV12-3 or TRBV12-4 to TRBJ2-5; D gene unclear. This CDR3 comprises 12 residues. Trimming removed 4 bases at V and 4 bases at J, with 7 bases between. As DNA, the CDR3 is TGTGCCAGCAGTTGGGCCGCAGAGACCCAGTACTTC. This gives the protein CASSWAAETQYF.

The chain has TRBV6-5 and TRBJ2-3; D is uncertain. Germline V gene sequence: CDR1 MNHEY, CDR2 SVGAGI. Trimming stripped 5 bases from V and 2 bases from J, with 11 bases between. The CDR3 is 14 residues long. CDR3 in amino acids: CASSPGRYTDTQYF. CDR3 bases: TGTGCCAGCAGTCCCGGACGGTACACAGATACGCAGTATTTT.

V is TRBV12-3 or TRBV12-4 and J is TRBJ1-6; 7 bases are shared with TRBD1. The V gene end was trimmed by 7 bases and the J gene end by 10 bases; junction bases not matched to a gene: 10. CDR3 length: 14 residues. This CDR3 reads CASTQTGYGSPLHF. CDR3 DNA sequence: TGTGCCAGCACCCAGACAGGGTATGGATCACCCCTCCACTTT.

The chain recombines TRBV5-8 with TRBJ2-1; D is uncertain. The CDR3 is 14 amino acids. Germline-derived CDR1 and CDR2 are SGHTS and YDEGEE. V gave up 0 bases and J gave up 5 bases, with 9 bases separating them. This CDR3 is CASSLGQIHNEQFF. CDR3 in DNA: TGTGCCAGCAGCTTGGGCCAGATACACAATGAGCAGTTCTTC.

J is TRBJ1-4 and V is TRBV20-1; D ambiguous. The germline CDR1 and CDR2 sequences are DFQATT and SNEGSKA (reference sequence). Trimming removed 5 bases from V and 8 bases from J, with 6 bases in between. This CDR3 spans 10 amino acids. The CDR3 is CSAYKEKLFF. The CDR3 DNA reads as TGCAGTGCTTACAAGGAAAAACTGTTTTTT.

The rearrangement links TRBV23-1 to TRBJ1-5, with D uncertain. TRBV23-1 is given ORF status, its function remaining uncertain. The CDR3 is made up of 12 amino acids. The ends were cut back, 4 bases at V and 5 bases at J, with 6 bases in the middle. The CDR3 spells CASSRWDQPQHF. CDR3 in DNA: TGCGCCAGCAGTCGTTGGGATCAGCCCCAGCATTTT.

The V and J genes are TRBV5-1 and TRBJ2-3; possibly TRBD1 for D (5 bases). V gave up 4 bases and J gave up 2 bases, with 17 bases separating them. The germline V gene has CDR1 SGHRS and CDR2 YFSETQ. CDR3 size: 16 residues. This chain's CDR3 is CASSPQGRGSTDTQYF. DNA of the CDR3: TGCGCCAGCAGCCCCCAAGGAAGGGGTTCCACAGATACGCAGTATTTT.

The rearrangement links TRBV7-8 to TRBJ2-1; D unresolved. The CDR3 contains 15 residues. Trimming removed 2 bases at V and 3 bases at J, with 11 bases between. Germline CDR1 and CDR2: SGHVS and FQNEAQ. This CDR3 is CASSLQGFDYNEQFF. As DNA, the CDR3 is TGTGCCAGCAGCTTACAAGGTTTCGACTACAATGAGCAGTTCTTC. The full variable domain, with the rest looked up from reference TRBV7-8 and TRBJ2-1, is GAGVSQSPRYKVAKRGQDVALRCDPISGHVSLFWYQQALGQGPEFLTYFQNEAQLDKSGLPSDRFFAERPEGSVSTLKIQRTQQEDSAVYLCASSLQGFDYNEQFFGPGTRLTVL.

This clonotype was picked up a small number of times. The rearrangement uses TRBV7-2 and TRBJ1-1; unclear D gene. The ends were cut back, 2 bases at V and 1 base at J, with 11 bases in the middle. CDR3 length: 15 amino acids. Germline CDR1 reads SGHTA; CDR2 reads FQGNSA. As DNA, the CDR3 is TGTGCCAGCAGCTTACAGTCGGCAGGGAACACTGAAGCTTTCTTT. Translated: CASSLQSAGNTEAFF.

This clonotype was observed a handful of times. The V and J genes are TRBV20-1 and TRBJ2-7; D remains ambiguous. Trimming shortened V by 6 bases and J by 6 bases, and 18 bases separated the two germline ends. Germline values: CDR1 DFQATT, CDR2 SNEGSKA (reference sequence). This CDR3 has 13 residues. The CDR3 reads CSAAGRRIGEQYF. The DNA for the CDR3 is TGCAGTGCGGCCGGCCGAAGAATCGGCGAGCAGTACTTC.

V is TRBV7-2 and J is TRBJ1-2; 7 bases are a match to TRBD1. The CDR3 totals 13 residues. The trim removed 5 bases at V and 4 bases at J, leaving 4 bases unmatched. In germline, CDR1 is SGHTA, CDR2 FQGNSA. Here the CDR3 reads CASSKDRVYGYTF. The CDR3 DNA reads TGTGCCAGCAGCAAAGACAGGGTCTATGGCTACACCTTC.

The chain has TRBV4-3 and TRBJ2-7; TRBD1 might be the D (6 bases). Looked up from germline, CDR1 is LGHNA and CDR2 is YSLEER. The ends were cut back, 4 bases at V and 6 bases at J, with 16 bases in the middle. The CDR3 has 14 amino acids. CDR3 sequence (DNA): TGCGCCAGCAGCCTAACAGGGAATGGAGCCGAGCAGTACTTC. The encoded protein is CASSLTGNGAEQYF.

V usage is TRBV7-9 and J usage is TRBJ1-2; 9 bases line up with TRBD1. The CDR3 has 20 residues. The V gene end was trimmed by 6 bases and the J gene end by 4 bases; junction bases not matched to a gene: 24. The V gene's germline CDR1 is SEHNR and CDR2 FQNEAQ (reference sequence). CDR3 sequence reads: CASSPSIKTRDRAFGYGYTF. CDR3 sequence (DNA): TGTGCCAGCAGTCCGTCAATAAAGACCCGGGACAGGGCGTTCGGCTATGGCTACACCTTC.

CDR3: CSARDMVFGEKLFF. CDR3 DNA sequence: TGCAGTGCTAGAGATATGGTCTTTGGTGAAAAACTGTTTTTT. This chain connects TRBV20-1 to TRBJ1-4; no clear D. Germline V lookup: CDR1 DFQATT, CDR2 SNEGSKA (reference sequence). This CDR3 is built from 14 residues. Trimming stripped 0 bases from V and 7 bases from J, with 12 bases between.

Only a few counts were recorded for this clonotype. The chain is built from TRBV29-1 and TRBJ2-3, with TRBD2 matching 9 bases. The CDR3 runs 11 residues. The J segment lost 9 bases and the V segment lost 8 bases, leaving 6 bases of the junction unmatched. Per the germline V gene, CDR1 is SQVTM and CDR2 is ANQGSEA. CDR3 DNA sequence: TGCAGCTGCAATAGCGGGGGAACGCAGTATTTT. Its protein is CSCNSGGTQYF.

CDR3 nucleotides: TGTGCCAGCAGCTTTAAGGCCAGCACTGAAGCTTTCTTT. The encoded protein is CASSFKASTEAFF. The rearrangement joins TRBV7-9 to TRBJ1-1; D not resolved. CDR1 is SEHNR and CDR2 is FQNEAQ in the germline V gene (reference sequence). CDR3 length: 13 residues. Trimming removed 3 bases at V and 4 bases at J, with 9 bases between.

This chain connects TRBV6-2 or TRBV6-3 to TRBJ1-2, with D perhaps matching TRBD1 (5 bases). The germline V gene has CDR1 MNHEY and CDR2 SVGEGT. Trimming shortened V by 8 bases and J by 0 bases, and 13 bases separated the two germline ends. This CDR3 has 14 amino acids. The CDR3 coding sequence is TGTGCCAGCGGTACAGGAGCGACTAACTATGGCTACACCTTC. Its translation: CASGTGATNYGYTF.

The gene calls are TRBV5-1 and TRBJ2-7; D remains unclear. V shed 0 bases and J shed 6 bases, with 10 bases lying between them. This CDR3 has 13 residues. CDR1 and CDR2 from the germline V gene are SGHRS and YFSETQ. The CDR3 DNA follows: TGCGCCAGCAGCTTGGAGGAAGGATCCGAGCAGTACTTC. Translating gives CASSLEEGSEQYF. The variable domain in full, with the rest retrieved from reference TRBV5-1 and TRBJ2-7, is KAGVTQTPRYLIKTRGQQVTLSCSPISGHRSVSWYQQTPGQGLQFLFEYFSETQRNKGNFPGRFSGRQFSNSRSEMNVSTLELGDSALYLCASSLEEGSEQYFGPGTRLTVT.

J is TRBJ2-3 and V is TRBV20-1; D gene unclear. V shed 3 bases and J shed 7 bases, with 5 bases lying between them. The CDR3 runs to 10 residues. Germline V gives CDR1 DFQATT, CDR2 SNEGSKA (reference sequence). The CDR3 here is CSARTNTQYF. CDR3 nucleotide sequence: TGCAGTGCTAGGACGAATACGCAGTATTTT.

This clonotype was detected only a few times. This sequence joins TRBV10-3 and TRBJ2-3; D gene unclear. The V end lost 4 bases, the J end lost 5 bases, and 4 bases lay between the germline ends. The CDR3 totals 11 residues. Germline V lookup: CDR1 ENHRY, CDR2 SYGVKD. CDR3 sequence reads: CAISGEDTQYF. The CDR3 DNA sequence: TGTGCCATCAGTGGAGAAGATACGCAGTATTTT.

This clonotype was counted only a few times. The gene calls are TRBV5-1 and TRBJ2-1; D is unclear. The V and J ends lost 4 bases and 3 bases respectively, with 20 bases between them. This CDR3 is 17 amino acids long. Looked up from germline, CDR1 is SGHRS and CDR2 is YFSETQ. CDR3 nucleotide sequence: TGCGCCAGCAGCCGCCTTTCCCCGACATTGTACTACAATGAGCAGTTCTTC. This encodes CASSRLSPTLYYNEQFF.

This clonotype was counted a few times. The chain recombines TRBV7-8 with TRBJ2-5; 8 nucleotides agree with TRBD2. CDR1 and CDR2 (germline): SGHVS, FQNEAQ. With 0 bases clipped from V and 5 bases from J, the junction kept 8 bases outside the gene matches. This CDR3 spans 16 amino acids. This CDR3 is CASSLAGRGGIETQYF. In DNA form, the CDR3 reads TGTGCCAGCAGCTTAGCGGGTCGGGGGGGCATCGAGACCCAGTACTTC. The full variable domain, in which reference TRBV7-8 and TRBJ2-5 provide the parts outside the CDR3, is GAGVSQSPRYKVAKRGQDVALRCDPISGHVSLFWYQQALGQGPEFLTYFQNEAQLDKSGLPSDRFFAERPEGSVSTLKIQRTQQEDSAVYLCASSLAGRGGIETQYFGPGTRLLVL.

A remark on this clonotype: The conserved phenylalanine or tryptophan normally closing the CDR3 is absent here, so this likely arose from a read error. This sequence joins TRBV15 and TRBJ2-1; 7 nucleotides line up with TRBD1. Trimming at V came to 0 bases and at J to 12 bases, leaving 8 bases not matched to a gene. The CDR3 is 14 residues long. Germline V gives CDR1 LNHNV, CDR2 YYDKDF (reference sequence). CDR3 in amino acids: CATSRDSVGGWQFL. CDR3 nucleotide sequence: TGTGCCACCAGCAGAGATTCTGTAGGGGGCTGGCAGTTCTTA.

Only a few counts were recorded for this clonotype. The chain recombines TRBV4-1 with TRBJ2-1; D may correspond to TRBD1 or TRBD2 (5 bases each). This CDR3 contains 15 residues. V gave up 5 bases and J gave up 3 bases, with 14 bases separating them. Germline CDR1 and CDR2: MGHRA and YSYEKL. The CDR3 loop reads CASSGGPRGYNEQFF. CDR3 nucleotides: TGCGCCAGCAGCGGGGGACCAAGGGGCTACAATGAGCAGTTCTTC.

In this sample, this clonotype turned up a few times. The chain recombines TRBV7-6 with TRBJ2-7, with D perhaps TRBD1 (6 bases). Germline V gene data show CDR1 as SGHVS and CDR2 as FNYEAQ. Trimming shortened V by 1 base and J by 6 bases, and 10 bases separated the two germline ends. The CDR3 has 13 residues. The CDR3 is CASSLGVGGEQYV. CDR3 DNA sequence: TGTGCCAGCAGCTTAGGGGTAGGGGGCGAGCAGTACGTC.